Following are 8 T cell receptor beta chains from one sample sequenced in a study of cytomegalovirus exposure and HLA in healthy donors. PCR employed 60 Vbeta and 13 Jbeta primers. TCRdb keeps only in-frame clones here, not all; method: immunoSEQ multiplex PCR. In the table there are roughly 110,000 clones, roughly three quarters of which are singletons. The sample was PBMCs. The receptors were gathered from a woman aged 40 to 49 in good health and CMV-seropositive.

The rearrangement links TRBV5-4 to TRBJ2-1; 8 nucleotides match TRBD1. The CDR3 covers 16 residues. Germline V lookup: CDR1 SGHNT, CDR2 YYREEE (reference sequence). The ends lost 3 bases at V and 4 bases at J; junction bases unmatched: 9. Here the CDR3 DNA reads TGTGCCAGCAGCTCGGGGACAGGAAGGGGGTACAATGAGCAGTTCTTC. Translation: CASSSGTGRGYNEQFF.

This clone was picked up a small number of times. This sequence joins TRBV5-1 and TRBJ2-6, with D perhaps TRBD1 (5 bases). The CDR3 loop spans 15 amino acids. Trimming cost V 5 bases and J 4 bases, with 13 bases left between them. Germline loops: CDR1 SGHRS, CDR2 YFSETQ. In DNA, the CDR3 is TGCGCCAGCAGTTGGGGCCCCGGGGGGGCCAACGTCCTGACTTTC. It encodes CASSWGPGGANVLTF. Full variable domain (missing parts from reference TRBV5-1 and TRBJ2-6): KAGVTQTPRYLIKTRGQQVTLSCSPISGHRSVSWYQQTPGQGLQFLFEYFSETQRNKGNFPGRFSGRQFSNSRSEMNVSTLELGDSALYLCASSWGPGGANVLTFGAGSRLTVL.

The chain recombines TRBV7-2 with TRBJ1-1; the D is unclear. Trimming removed 7 bases at V and 5 bases at J, with 17 bases between. This CDR3 region has 14 residues. Germline V lookup: CDR1 SGHTA, CDR2 FQGNSA. The CDR3 spells CASKPGDRVTEAFF. In nucleotides, the CDR3 is TGTGCCAGCAAACCGGGAGATAGGGTAACTGAAGCTTTCTTT.

The gene calls are TRBV6-4 and TRBJ2-1; 7 bases map to TRBD2. Germline CDR1 reads MRHNA; CDR2 reads SNTAGT. V lost 3 bases to trimming and J lost 2 bases; unmatched junction nucleotides: 4. The CDR3 is 15 residues long. The CDR3 here is CASSERGTTYNEQFF. The CDR3 region has the DNA TGTGCCAGCAGTGAAAGAGGGACTACCTACAATGAGCAGTTCTTC.

The V gene is TRBV7-9, the J gene TRBJ1-4; unclear D gene. This CDR3 spans 14 amino acids. The germline V gene encodes CDR1 SEHNR and CDR2 FQNEAQ (reference sequence). V was clipped by 1 base and J by 3 bases, with 6 bases between them. CDR3: CASSLDLANEKLFF. CDR3 nucleotide sequence: TGTGCCAGCAGCTTAGACTTAGCTAATGAAAAACTGTTTTTT.

For the CDR3, the DNA is TGCAGCGTAGGACTGCTTCAAGAGACCCAGTACTTC. Translated: CSVGLLQETQYF. This chain connects TRBV29-1 to TRBJ2-5; D is perhaps TRBD2 (5 bases). CDR1 and CDR2 (germline): SQVTM, ANQGSEA. This CDR3 contains 12 residues. Trimming removed 6 bases at V and 2 bases at J, with 10 bases between. Combining the CDR3 with reference TRBV29-1 and TRBJ2-5 gives the whole variable domain SAVISQKPSRDICQRGTSLTIQCQVDSQVTMMFWYRQQPGQSLTLIATANQGSEATYESGFVIDKFPISRPNLTFSTLTVSNMSPEDSSIYLCSVGLLQETQYFGPGTRLLVL.

The chain couples TRBV18 to TRBJ1-2, with TRBD1 matching over 9 bases. This CDR3 is built from 13 residues. V dropped 5 bases and J dropped 8; count of bases not matched to a gene: 6. Germline values: CDR1 KGHSH, CDR2 LQKENI. The DNA for the CDR3 is TGTGCCAGCTCAGAGGACAGGGGAAGAGGCTACACCTTC. Its protein is CASSEDRGRGYTF.

Judged by abundance, this clone is medium-sized. This rearrangement joins TRBV7-9 to TRBJ2-7; 7 positions match TRBD1. Trimming removed 5 bases from V and 2 bases from J; junction bases left unmatched: 15. The CDR3 runs 17 residues. Germline values: CDR1 SEHNR, CDR2 FQNEAQ (reference sequence). The CDR3 nucleotides read TGTGCCAGCAGCGCGCCGGGACAGCAGGACAAGGCCTACGAGCAGTACTTC. It translates to CASSAPGQQDKAYEQYF. The full variable domain, its missing parts supplied by reference TRBV7-9 and TRBJ2-7, is DTGVSQNPRHKITKRGQNVTFRCDPISEHNRLYWYRQTLGQGPEFLTYFQNEAQLEKSRLLSDRFSAERPKGSFSTLEIQRTEQGDSAMYLCASSAPGQQDKAYEQYFGPGTRLTVT.